Below are 21 T cell receptor beta chains sequenced from a single sample in a study of metastatic and nonmetastatic thyroid tumors. Until they underwent thyroid surgery, no patient had received any treatment. TCRdb re-analyzed the PCR reads using MiXCR. The sample has about 7,300 clones; around 19% are singletons. Sequencing input: adjacent normal tissue. All receptors come from a female donor with papillary thyroid cancer or a benign thyroid nodule (not recorded which). Some clones in this sample may be carry-over from other donors' samples.

By sample fraction, this clone is medium-sized (0.01 to 0.1%). The chain combines TRBV7-8 with TRBJ1-3; D remains unclear. V was clipped by 3 bases and J by 0 bases, with 15 bases between them. The germline gives CDR1 SGHVS, CDR2 FQNEAQ. This CDR3 has 17 amino acids. CDR3 nucleotide sequence: TGTGCCAGCAGCTTGCCCGCCAGGCCTCCCTCTGGAAACACCATATATTTT. Its translation: CASSLPARPPSGNTIYF.

This clone is labeled medium-sized. V and J are TRBV18 and TRBJ2-2, with D perhaps matching TRBD1 (5 bases). This CDR3 has 15 residues. CDR1 and CDR2 (germline): KGHSH, LQKENI. Between the trimmed V and J ends, which lost 1 base and 0 bases, there was a span of 6 bases. CDR3 coding DNA: TGTGCCAGCTCACCACGACAGTCGAACACCGGGGAGCTGTTTTTT. Its translation: CASSPRQSNTGELFF.

Relative to its sample, this clone is large (0.1 to 1%). Other DNA sequences in this specimen translate into the identical CDR3. V and J are TRBV7-9 and TRBJ2-2; TRBD2 aligns across 11 bases. CDR1 is SEHNR and CDR2 is FQNEAQ in the germline V gene (reference sequence). CDR3 length: 18 amino acids. Trimming removed 1 base from V and 2 bases from J; junction bases left unmatched: 6. The CDR3 DNA follows: TGTGCCAGCAGCTTAGGGGTGGGACTAGCGGAAAACACCGGGGAGCTGTTTTTT. Amino acids: CASSLGVGLAENTGELFF.

The CDR3 coding sequence is TGTGCCAGCCGTCCCACACTAGCGCGATTCCGACGCTATGAGCAGTTCTTC. It specifies CASRPTLARFRRYEQFF. This rearrangement joins TRBV6-1 to TRBJ2-1; 7 bases are a match to TRBD2. The V gene's germline CDR1 is MNHNS and CDR2 SASEGT. This CDR3 contains 17 residues. The ends lost 8 bases at V and 8 bases at J; junction bases unmatched: 21.

V usage is TRBV11-2 and J usage is TRBJ2-1; possible D gene TRBD2, 7 bases. The CDR3 runs 17 residues. Germline assignment: CDR1 SGHAT and CDR2 FQNNGV. Deletions cut 1 base from V and 0 bases from J, with 13 bases between. CDR3: CASSLGRGGSSYNEQFF. The CDR3 DNA reads as TGTGCCAGCAGCTTAGGAAGGGGGGGGAGCTCCTACAATGAGCAGTTCTTC. The whole variable domain, remainder taken from reference TRBV11-2 and TRBJ2-1, is EAGVAQSPRYKIIEKRQSVAFWCNPISGHATLYWYQQILGQGPKLLIQFQNNGVVDDSQLPKDRFSAERLKGVDSTLKIQPAKLEDSAVYLCASSLGRGGSSYNEQFFGPGTRLTVL.

In its sample, this clone is medium-sized (0.01 to 0.1%). The chain carries TRBV20-1 and TRBJ2-5; TRBD1 matches at 9 bases. CDR3 size: 16 residues. CDR1 DFQATT and CDR2 SNEGSKA come from the germline V gene (reference sequence). The ends lost 3 bases at V and 5 bases at J; junction bases unmatched: 13. The CDR3 loop is CSARGFSDRGWETQYF. In DNA, the CDR3 is TGCAGTGCTAGGGGATTCTCGGACAGGGGTTGGGAGACCCAGTACTTC.

This clone came up many times. This chain links TRBV18 with TRBJ1-1; D perhaps matches TRBD1 (5 bases). The V end lost 6 bases, the J end lost 0 bases, and 14 bases lay between the germline ends. Germline V lookup: CDR1 KGHSH, CDR2 LQKENI. The CDR3 has 15 amino acids. DNA of the CDR3: TGTGCCAGCTCCCCGGGGGGACTCATGAACACTGAAGCTTTCTTT. Translation gives CASSPGGLMNTEAFF.

This clone has only a few counts. This chain joins TRBV12-3 or TRBV12-4 and TRBJ2-1; 11 positions agree with TRBD2. The CDR3 extends over 15 amino acids. J lost 5 bases, V lost 5 bases, and 5 bases had no gene match. The CDR3 loop reads CASSLISGRDNEQFF. The CDR3, as DNA: TGTGCCAGCAGTCTGATTAGCGGGAGGGACAATGAGCAGTTCTTC.

The rearrangement joins TRBV28 to TRBJ2-3; 9 positions match TRBD1. Per the germline V gene, CDR1 is MDHEN and CDR2 is SYDVKM. Trimming took 8 bases from V and 3 from J; bases not matched to a gene: 15. The CDR3 totals 17 residues. CDR3 sequence (DNA): TGTGCCAGCGCTGATGACAAGGGACAGGGAGGGACAGATACGCAGTATTTT. Protein: CASADDKGQGGTDTQYF.

This clone rates as medium-sized. The J gene is TRBJ2-7, the V gene TRBV30; 8 bases are shared with TRBD2. The CDR3 spans 12 residues. The germline V gene encodes CDR1 GTSNPN and CDR2 SVGIG (reference sequence). Unmatched junction bases numbered 2, after V lost 2 bases and J lost 5 bases. CDR3 region: CAWSSGGHEQYF. CDR3 in DNA: TGTGCCTGGAGTAGCGGGGGCCACGAGCAGTACTTC.

This clone was seen many times. The chain recombines TRBV29-1 with TRBJ2-1, with TRBD2 matching over 8 bases. The CDR3 runs to 16 residues. V lost 3 bases to trimming and J lost 6 bases; unmatched junction nucleotides: 13. Looked up from germline, CDR1 is SQVTM and CDR2 is ANQGSEA. CDR3 in amino acids: CSVDGGPGLAINEQFF. DNA of the CDR3: TGCAGCGTTGATGGGGGGCCCGGACTAGCTATCAATGAGCAGTTCTTC.

This clone was detected ten times or more. A much larger clone is a single base away; this may be a read error. The rearrangement uses TRBV27 and TRBJ2-4; 8 positions match TRBD1. J was trimmed by 1 base and V by 5 bases; bases with no gene match: 7. Germline lookup yields CDR1 MNHEY and CDR2 SMNVEV (reference sequence). The CDR3 consists of 16 residues. CDR3 residues: CASSPGQGGAKNIQYF. In nucleotides, the CDR3 is TGTGCCAGCAGTCCAGGACAGGGTGGGGCCAAAAACATTCAGTACTTC.

The chain is built from TRBV20-1 and TRBJ1-5; D unclear. The CDR3 length is 12 residues. V was cut by 0 bases and J by 5 bases, with 5 bases left in between. Germline V gene data show CDR1 as DFQATT and CDR2 as SNEGSKA (reference sequence). CDR3 in DNA: TGCAGTGCTAGAGATCGAGATCAGCCCCAGCATTTT. It translates to CSARDRDQPQHF.

This clone is classed as medium-sized. The chain is built from TRBV5-6 and TRBJ1-5, with D possibly TRBD1 on 5 matching bases. V was shortened by 1 base and J by 4 bases, with 9 bases between the two germline ends. There are 14 residues in the CDR3. The V gene's germline CDR1 is SGHDT and CDR2 YYEEEE. The CDR3 here is CASSLLGPNQPQHF. In DNA, the CDR3 is TGTGCCAGCAGCTTGCTGGGGCCAAATCAGCCCCAGCATTTT.

This clone was picked up many times. The chain links TRBV10-3 to TRBJ2-1; 8 bases fit TRBD2. With 0 bases clipped from V and 1 base from J, the junction kept 5 bases outside the gene matches. CDR3 length: 17 amino acids. Germline V gene data show CDR1 as ENHRY and CDR2 as SYGVKD. The CDR3 protein is CAISESTGGRSYNEQFF. CDR3 nucleotides: TGTGCCATCAGTGAGTCGACGGGCGGGAGGTCCTACAATGAGCAGTTCTTC.

By frequency in the sample, this clone is medium-sized (0.01 to 0.1%). The chain links TRBV6-1 to TRBJ1-2; a possible D gene is TRBD1 (6 bases). Germline V gene data show CDR1 as MNHNS and CDR2 as SASEGT. The CDR3 spans 16 residues. V lost 3 bases and J 6 bases, leaving 20 bases between the germline ends. CDR3 amino acids: CASSDEARGGTDGYTF. The CDR3 DNA follows: TGTGCCAGCAGTGACGAGGCTCGTGGGGGCACTGATGGCTACACCTTC.

This clone was picked up many times. The rearrangement joins TRBV3-1 to TRBJ2-5; TRBD2 matches 7 bases. Germline values: CDR1 LGHDT, CDR2 YNNKEL (reference sequence). The CDR3 consists of 14 residues. The V gene end was trimmed by 0 bases and the J gene end by 5 bases; junction bases not matched to a gene: 3. CDR3 coding DNA: TGTGCCAGCAGCCAAGAAGCGGGAAGGGAGACCCAGTACTTC. This translates into CASSQEAGRETQYF.

This clone was counted at least ten times. The chain has TRBV6-1 and TRBJ2-3; 12 bases agree with TRBD1. CDR1 and CDR2 (germline): MNHNS, SASEGT. CDR3 length: 15 residues. With V trimmed by 7 bases and J by 7 bases, 9 bases remained unmatched. The CDR3 is CASTRQGTGGYTQYF. The CDR3 DNA reads as TGTGCCAGCACCCGGCAGGGGACAGGGGGCTATACGCAGTATTTT.

The J gene is TRBJ2-3, the V gene TRBV2; D is undetermined. Trimming pared 0 bases from V and 0 bases from J, leaving 4 bases between. CDR1 and CDR2 (germline): SNHLY, FYNNEI. The CDR3 is 14 amino acids. CDR3 coding DNA: TGTGCCAGCAGTGAAGCTGCTAGCACAGATACGCAGTATTTT. Residues: CASSEAASTDTQYF.

The V gene is TRBV6-1, the J gene TRBJ1-2; the D is unclear. This CDR3 region has 9 residues. Between the trimmed V and J ends, which lost 6 bases and 10 bases, there was a span of 6 bases. Germline lookup yields CDR1 MNHNS and CDR2 SASEGT. The CDR3 loop reads CASSDDYTF. In nucleotides, the CDR3 is TGTGCCAGCAGCGATGACTACACCTTC.

This clone was detected many times. The rearrangement links TRBV18 to TRBJ2-7; D gene unclear. This CDR3 spans 14 amino acids. V was trimmed by 3 bases and J by 0 bases, leaving 9 bases between them. The germline gives CDR1 KGHSH, CDR2 LQKENI. This CDR3 is CASSPFASSYEQYF. CDR3 coding DNA: TGTGCCAGCTCACCGTTTGCTAGCTCCTACGAGCAGTACTTC.